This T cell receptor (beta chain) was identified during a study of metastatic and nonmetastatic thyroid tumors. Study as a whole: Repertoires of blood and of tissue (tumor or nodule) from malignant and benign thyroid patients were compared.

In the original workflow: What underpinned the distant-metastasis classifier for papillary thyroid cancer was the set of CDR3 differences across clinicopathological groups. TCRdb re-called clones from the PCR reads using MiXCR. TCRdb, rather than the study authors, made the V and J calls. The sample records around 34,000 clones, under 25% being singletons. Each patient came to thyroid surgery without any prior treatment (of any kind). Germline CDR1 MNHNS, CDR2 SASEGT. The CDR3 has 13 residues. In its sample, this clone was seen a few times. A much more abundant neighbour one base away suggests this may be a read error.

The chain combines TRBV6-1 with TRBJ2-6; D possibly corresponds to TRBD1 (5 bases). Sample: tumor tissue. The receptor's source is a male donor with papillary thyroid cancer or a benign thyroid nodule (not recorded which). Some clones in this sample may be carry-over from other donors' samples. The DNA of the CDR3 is TGTGACGGCAAGGGGTATGGGGCCAACGTCCTGACTTTC. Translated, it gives CDGKGYGANVLTF.